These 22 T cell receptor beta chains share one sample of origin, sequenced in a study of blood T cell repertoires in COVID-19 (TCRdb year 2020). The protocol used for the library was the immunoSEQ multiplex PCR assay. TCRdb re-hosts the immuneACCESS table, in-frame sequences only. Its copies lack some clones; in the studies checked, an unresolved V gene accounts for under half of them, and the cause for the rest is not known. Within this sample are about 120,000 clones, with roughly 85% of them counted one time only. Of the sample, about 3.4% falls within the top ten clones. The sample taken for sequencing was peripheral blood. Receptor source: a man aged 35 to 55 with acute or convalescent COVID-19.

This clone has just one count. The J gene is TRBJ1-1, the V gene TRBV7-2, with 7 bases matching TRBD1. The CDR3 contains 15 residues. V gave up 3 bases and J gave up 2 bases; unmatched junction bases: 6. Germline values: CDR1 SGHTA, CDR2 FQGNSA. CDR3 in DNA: TGTGCCAGCAGCTTTTACAGGGGAGAAAACACTGAAGCTTTCTTT. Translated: CASSFYRGENTEAFF. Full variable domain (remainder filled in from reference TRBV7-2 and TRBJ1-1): GAGVSQSPSNKVTEKGKDVELRCDPISGHTALYWYRQSLGQGLEFLIYFQGNSAPDKSGLPSDRFSAERTGGSVSTLTIQRTQQEDSAVYLCASSFYRGENTEAFFGQGTRLTVV.

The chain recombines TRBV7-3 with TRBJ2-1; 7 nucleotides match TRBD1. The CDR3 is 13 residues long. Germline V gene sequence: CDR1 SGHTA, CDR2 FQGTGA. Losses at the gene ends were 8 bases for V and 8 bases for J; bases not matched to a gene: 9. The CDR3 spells CASGWGTGDEQFF. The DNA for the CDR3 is TGTGCCAGCGGGTGGGGTACAGGGGATGAGCAGTTCTTC.

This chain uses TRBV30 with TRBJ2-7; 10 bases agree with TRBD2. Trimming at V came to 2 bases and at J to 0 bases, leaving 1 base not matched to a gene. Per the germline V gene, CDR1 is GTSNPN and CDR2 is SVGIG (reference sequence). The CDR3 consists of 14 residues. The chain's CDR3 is CAWSLAGASYEQYF. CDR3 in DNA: TGTGCCTGGAGTCTAGCGGGGGCCTCCTACGAGCAGTACTTC.

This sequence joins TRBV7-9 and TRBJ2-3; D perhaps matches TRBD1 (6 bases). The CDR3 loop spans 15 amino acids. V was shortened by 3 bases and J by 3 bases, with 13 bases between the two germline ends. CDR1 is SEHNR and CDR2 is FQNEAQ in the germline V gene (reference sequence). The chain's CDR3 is CASSFLLGQTDTQYF. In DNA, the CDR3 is TGTGCCAGCAGCTTCCTCTTAGGACAGACAGATACGCAGTATTTT. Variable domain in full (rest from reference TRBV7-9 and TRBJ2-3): DTGVSQNPRHKITKRGQNVTFRCDPISEHNRLYWYRQTLGQGPEFLTYFQNEAQLEKSRLLSDRFSAERPKGSFSTLEIQRTEQGDSAMYLCASSFLLGQTDTQYFGPGTRLTVL.

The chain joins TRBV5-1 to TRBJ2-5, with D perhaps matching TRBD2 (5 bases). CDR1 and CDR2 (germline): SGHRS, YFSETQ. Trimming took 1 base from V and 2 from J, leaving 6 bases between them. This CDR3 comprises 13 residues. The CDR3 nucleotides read TGCGCCAGCAGCTTGCGACTACAAGAGACCCAGTACTTC. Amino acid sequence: CASSLRLQETQYF.

The CDR3 protein is CASSPYRDRGLEQYF. CDR3 DNA: TGCGCCAGCAGCCCCTACCGGGACAGGGGGCTAGAGCAGTACTTC. The gene calls are TRBV5-1 and TRBJ2-7, with TRBD1 identical over 12 bases. The CDR3 runs to 15 residues. Germline values: CDR1 SGHRS, CDR2 YFSETQ. V shed 4 bases, J shed 7 bases, and the junction held 9 bases outside the gene matches.

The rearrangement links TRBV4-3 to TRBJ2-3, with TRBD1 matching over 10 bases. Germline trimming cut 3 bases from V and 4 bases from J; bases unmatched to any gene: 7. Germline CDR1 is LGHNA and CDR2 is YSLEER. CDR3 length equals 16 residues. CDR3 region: CASSQSTGTGADTQYF. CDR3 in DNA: TGCGCCAGCAGCCAGTCTACCGGGACAGGGGCAGATACGCAGTATTTT.

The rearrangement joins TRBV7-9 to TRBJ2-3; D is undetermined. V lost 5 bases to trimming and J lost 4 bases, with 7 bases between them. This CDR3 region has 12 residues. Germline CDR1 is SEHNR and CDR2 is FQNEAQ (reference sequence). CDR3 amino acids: CASSATSDTQYF. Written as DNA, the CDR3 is TGTGCCAGCAGCGCCACATCAGATACGCAGTATTTT.

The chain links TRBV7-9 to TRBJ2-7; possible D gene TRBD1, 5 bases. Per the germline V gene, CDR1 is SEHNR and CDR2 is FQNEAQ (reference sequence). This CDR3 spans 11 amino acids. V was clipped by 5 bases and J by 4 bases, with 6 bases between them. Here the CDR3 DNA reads TGTGCCAGCAGCCCAGGGTACGAGCAGTACTTC. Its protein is CASSPGYEQYF.

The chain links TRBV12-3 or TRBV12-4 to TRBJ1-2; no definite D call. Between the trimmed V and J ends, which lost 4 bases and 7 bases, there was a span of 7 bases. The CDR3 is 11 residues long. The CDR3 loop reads CASSSRGGYTF. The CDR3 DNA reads TGTGCCAGCAGTTCCCGGGGTGGCTACACCTTC.

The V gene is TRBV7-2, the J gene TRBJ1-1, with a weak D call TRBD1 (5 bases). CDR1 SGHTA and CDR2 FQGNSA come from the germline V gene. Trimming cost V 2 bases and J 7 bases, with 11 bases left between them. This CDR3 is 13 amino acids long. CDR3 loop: CASSLFLDSEAFF. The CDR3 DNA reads TGTGCCAGCAGCTTATTCCTCGACAGTGAAGCTTTCTTT.

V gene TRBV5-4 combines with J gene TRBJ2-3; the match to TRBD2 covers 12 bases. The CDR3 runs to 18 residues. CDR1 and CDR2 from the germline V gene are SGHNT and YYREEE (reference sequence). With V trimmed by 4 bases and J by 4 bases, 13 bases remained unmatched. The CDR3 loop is CASSRAPSGGAVADTQYF. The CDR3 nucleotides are TGTGCCAGCAGCAGGGCGCCTAGCGGGGGGGCAGTGGCAGATACGCAGTATTTT. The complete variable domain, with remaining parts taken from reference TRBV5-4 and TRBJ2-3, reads ETGVTQSPTHLIKTRGQQVTLRCSSQSGHNTVSWYQQALGQGPQFIFQYYREEENGRGNFPPRFSGLQFPNYSSELNVNALELDDSALYLCASSRAPSGGAVADTQYFGPGTRLTVL.

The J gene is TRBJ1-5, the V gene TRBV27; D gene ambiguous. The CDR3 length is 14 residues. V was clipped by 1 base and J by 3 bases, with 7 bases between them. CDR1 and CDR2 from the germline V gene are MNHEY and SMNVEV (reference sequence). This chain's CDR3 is CASSLWADNQPQHF. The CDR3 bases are TGTGCCAGCAGTTTATGGGCAGACAATCAGCCCCAGCATTTT.

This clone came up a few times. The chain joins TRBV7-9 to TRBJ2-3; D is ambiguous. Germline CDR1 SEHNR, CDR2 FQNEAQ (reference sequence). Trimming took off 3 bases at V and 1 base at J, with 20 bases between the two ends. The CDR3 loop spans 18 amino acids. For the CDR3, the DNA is TGTGCCAGCAGCTTTGCTTTCTCTGCGGCACCCGGCACAGATACGCAGTATTTT. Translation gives CASSFAFSAAPGTDTQYF.

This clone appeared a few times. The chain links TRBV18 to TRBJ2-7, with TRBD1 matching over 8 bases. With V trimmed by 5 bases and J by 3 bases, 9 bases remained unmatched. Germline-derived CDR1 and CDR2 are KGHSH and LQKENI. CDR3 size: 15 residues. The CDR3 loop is CASSLTTGARYEQYF. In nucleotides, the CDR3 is TGTGCCAGCTCATTAACGACAGGGGCCCGCTACGAGCAGTACTTC.

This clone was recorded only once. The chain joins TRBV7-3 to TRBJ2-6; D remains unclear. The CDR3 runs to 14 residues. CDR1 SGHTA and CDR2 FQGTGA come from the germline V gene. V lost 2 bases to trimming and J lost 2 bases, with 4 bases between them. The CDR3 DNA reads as TGTGCCAGCAGCTTACCAGCTGGGGCCAACGTCCTGACTTTC. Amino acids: CASSLPAGANVLTF.

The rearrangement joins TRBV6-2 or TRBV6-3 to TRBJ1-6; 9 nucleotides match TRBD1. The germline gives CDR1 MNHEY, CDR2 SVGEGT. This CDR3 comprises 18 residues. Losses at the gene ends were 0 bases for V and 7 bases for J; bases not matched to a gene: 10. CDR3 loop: CASSYSGAGTGWNSPLHF. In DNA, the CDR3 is TGTGCCAGCAGTTACTCGGGGGCCGGGACAGGGTGGAATTCACCCCTCCACTTT.

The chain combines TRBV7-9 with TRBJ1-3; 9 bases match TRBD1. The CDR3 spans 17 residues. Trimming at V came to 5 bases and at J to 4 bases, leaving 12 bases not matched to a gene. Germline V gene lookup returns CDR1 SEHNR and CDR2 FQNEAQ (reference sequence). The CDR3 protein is CASSQNPRQGEGNTIYF. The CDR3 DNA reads TGTGCCAGCAGCCAAAATCCTCGACAGGGGGAAGGAAACACCATATATTTT.

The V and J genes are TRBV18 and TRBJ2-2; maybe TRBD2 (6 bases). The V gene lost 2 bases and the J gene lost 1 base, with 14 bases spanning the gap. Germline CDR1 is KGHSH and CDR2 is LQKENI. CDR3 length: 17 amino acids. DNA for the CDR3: TGTGCCAGCTCACCATCGCCCGGCGGGGTGAACACCGGGGAGCTGTTTTTT. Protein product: CASSPSPGGVNTGELFF.

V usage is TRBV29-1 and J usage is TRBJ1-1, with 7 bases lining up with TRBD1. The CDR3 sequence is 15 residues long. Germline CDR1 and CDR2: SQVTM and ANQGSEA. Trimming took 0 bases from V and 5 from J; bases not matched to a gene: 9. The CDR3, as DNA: TGCAGCGTTGAAGATCGGGAGGGGGCGGGTACTGAAGCTTTCTTT. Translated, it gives CSVEDREGAGTEAFF.

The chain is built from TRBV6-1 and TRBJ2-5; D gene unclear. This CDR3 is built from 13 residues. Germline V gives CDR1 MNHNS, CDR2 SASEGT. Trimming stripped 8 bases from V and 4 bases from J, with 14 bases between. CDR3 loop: CASQVRSGETQYF. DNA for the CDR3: TGTGCCAGCCAGGTCAGGTCCGGAGAGACCCAGTACTTC.

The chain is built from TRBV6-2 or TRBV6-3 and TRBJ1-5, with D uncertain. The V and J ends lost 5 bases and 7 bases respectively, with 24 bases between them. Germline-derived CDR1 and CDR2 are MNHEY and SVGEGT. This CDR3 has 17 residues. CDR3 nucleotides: TGTGCCAGCAGTGACCCGACGCCTACTACTCCCAGCCAGCCCCAGCATTTT. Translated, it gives CASSDPTPTTPSQPQHF.